This entry lists 18 T cell receptor beta chains sequenced from one sample in a study of CD8+CD57+ T cells in acquired aplastic anemia. The use of genomic DNA as template underpinned the TCR beta VDJ and CDR3 profiling. MiXCR was run by TCRdb on the reads, yielding one entry per CDR3 protein. The table records about 160,000 distinct CDR3 sequences, approximately 40% of them present only once. The sequencing sample was made of sorted CD4+, CD8+, or CD8+CD57+ T cells (not recorded which) from PBMCs. The receptor set was obtained from a human donor in good health.

This clonotype showed up just once. The chain joins TRBV4-2 to TRBJ1-2, with D possibly matching TRBD1 (5 bases). V shed 1 base and J shed 7 bases, with 22 bases lying between them. Germline loops: CDR1 LGHNA, CDR2 YNFKEQ. CDR3 length equals 17 residues. CDR3 region: CASSQGRALAGQGGYTF. The CDR3, as DNA: TGTGCCAGCAGCCAAGGAAGGGCTCTGGCAGGGCAAGGTGGCTACACCTTC.

The chain employs TRBV4-3 and TRBJ2-7, with D tentatively TRBD1 (5 bases). Germline-derived CDR1 and CDR2 are LGHNA and YSLEER. The CDR3 is 15 amino acids. With 0 bases removed from V and 2 bases from J, the gap between germline ends came to 11 bases. CDR3: CASSQDRSGPYEQYF. CDR3 DNA sequence: TGCGCCAGCAGCCAAGATCGGTCAGGGCCCTACGAGCAGTACTTC.

This clonotype was recorded at least ten times. The germline gene is not matched at one end of the junction; a read error may be the cause. J is TRBJ2-3 and V is TRBV15, with 8 bases fitting TRBD2. The CDR3 is 16 residues long. Germline CDR1 is LNHNV and CDR2 is YYDKDF (reference sequence). The CDR3 DNA reads as TGTGCCACCAGCCGAGACGGGGGGGTAGGCACAGATACGCAGTATTTT. As protein: CATSRDGGVGTDTQYF.

A word on this clonotype: The junction differs from germline at one of its ends, possibly a read error. This rearrangement joins TRBV10-2 to TRBJ2-7; D is possibly TRBD1 (5 bases). Germline V gene lookup returns CDR1 WSHSY and CDR2 SAAADI. This CDR3 is built from 14 residues. The CDR3: CASSQQESSYDQYF. For the CDR3, the DNA is TGCGCCAGCAGCCAACAGGAGAGCTCCTACGACCAGTACTTC.

This clonotype has only a few counts. The chain couples TRBV12-3 or TRBV12-4 to TRBJ1-3; D unclear. This CDR3 has 15 residues. Trimming left V 7 bases short and J 3 bases short, with 16 bases between. The CDR3 DNA is TGTGCCAGCAACCCGGACTATCTGAGTGGAAACACCATATATTTT. As protein: CASNPDYLSGNTIYF.

This clonotype has ten or more counts. The rearrangement joins TRBV6-1 to TRBJ2-3, with D perhaps matching TRBD2 (5 bases). The germline V and J ends were trimmed by 6 bases and 1 base, with 17 bases remaining between them. This CDR3 is 16 amino acids long. Germline V gene sequence: CDR1 MNHNS, CDR2 SASEGT. Here the CDR3 reads CASSFGRGPRTDTQYF. The CDR3 DNA sequence: TGTGCCAGCAGCTTCGGACGCGGGCCTCGCACAGATACGCAGTATTTT.

This clonotype was seen repeatedly, ten times or more. The rearrangement links TRBV7-3 to TRBJ2-6, with D perhaps matching TRBD2 (7 bases). Germline V gives CDR1 SGHTA, CDR2 FQGTGA. CDR3 length: 18 amino acids. V shed 5 bases and J shed 1 base, with 18 bases lying between them. The CDR3, as DNA: TGTGCCAGCAGCCCGCGGGGAGGGGGTTGGTCTGGGGCCAACGTCCTGACTTTC. Amino acids: CASSPRGGGWSGANVLTF.

The genes are TRBV7-6 and TRBJ2-2, with TRBD1 as a possible D gene (6 bases). The CDR3 covers 15 residues. The V end was cut by 5 bases, the J end by 2 bases, with 12 bases between. CDR1 and CDR2 (germline): SGHVS, FNYEAQ. CDR3 in amino acids: CASSPRDTNTGELFF. The CDR3 coding sequence is TGTGCCAGCAGCCCCCGGGACACTAACACCGGGGAGCTGTTTTTT.

Many counts were recorded for this clonotype. This sequence joins TRBV19 and TRBJ2-7; D possibly corresponds to TRBD1 (5 bases). V was cut by 3 bases and J by 0 bases, with 9 bases left in between. The CDR3 covers 14 residues. Germline loops: CDR1 LNHDA, CDR2 SQIVND (reference sequence). The CDR3 DNA reads as TGTGCCAGTAGTATTTTTACAGGCTCCTACGAGCAGTACTTC. Its protein is CASSIFTGSYEQYF.

Note on this clonotype: With a much larger clone just one base away, this may be a read error. The chain couples TRBV9 to TRBJ2-2, with TRBD1 identical over 11 bases. After removal of 4 bases from V and 4 bases from J, the junction contained 6 bases not matched to a gene. There are 16 residues in the CDR3. CDR1 SGDLS and CDR2 YYNGEE come from the germline V gene. The CDR3 is CASSLTGTGGTGELFF. The CDR3 DNA is TGTGCCAGCAGCTTAACCGGGACAGGGGGCACCGGGGAGCTGTTTTTT.

The gene calls are TRBV25-1 and TRBJ2-1; TRBD2 matches at 9 bases. Germline V CDR1 and CDR2: MGHDK, SYGVNS. The junction had 9 bases not matched to a gene; V was cut back by 2 bases and J by 4 bases. The CDR3 consists of 17 residues. CDR3 region: CASSERASGVPYNEQFF. The DNA for the CDR3 is TGTGCCAGCAGTGAAAGAGCTAGCGGGGTTCCATACAATGAGCAGTTCTTC.

On this clonotype itself: This may arise from a read error, as a much more abundant clone is one base away. This is likely a read error, given that the CDR3 carries no conserved phenylalanine or tryptophan at its end. The rearrangement joins TRBV5-6 to TRBJ2-7; a possible D gene is TRBD2 (6 bases). Trimming took 0 bases from V and 1 from J, leaving 20 bases between them. This CDR3 has 18 residues. Germline CDR1 and CDR2: SGHDT and YYEEEE. The CDR3 spells CASSLDGIWGRSSYEQYL. The DNA for the CDR3 is TGTGCCAGCAGCTTGGACGGGATCTGGGGGAGGTCATCCTACGAGCAGTACCTC.

In the case of this clonotype: At one boundary the junction diverges from the germline segment, which might be a read error. V and J are TRBV7-7 and TRBJ2-1; D is unclear. CDR3 length: 14 amino acids. CDR1 and CDR2 from the germline V gene are SSHAT and FNYEAQ (reference sequence). The CDR3 region has the DNA TGTGCTAGCAGCTTAGAACGTCTCCGAGGTGAGCAGTTCTTC. Protein product: CASSLERLRGEQFF.

This clonotype was detected a few times. This chain links TRBV2 with TRBJ1-2; no definite D call. Germline values: CDR1 SNHLY, CDR2 FYNNEI. Trimming took off 4 bases at V and 3 bases at J, with 12 bases between the two ends. CDR3 length: 14 amino acids. This chain's CDR3 is CASSGQQKYYGYTF. CDR3 bases: TGTGCCAGCAGTGGGCAGCAAAAATACTATGGCTACACCTTC.

There are many counts of this clonotype. J is TRBJ1-5 and V is TRBV9; D perhaps matches TRBD1 (5 bases). Trimming stripped 0 bases from V and 3 bases from J, with 13 bases between. The CDR3 totals 16 residues. Looked up from germline, CDR1 is SGDLS and CDR2 is YYNGEE. This chain's CDR3 is CASSVGAGIVNQPQHF. The CDR3 nucleotides read TGTGCCAGCAGCGTAGGGGCAGGGATAGTCAATCAGCCCCAGCATTTT. Full variable domain (missing parts from reference TRBV9 and TRBJ1-5): DSGVTQTPKHLITATGQRVTLRCSPRSGDLSVYWYQQSLDQGLQFLIQYYNGEERAKGNILERFSAQQFPDLHSELNLSSLELGDSALYFCASSVGAGIVNQPQHFGDGTRLSIL.

This clonotype was counted ten times or more. The chain links TRBV3-1 to TRBJ1-6, with 7 bases lining up with TRBD1. Germline trimming cut 1 base from V and 8 bases from J; bases unmatched to any gene: 14. Germline loops: CDR1 LGHDT, CDR2 YNNKEL (reference sequence). The CDR3 has 18 amino acids. The CDR3 region has the DNA TGTGCCAGCAGCCAAGTACCCCCACTGACAGGGAGTCATTCACCCCTCCACTTT. Translating gives CASSQVPPLTGSHSPLHF.

J is TRBJ2-7 and V is TRBV6-1, with D perhaps TRBD1 or TRBD2 (6 bases each). CDR3 size: 12 residues. Germline lookup yields CDR1 MNHNS and CDR2 SASEGT. V lost 10 bases and J lost 2, with 12 bases in between. Here the CDR3 reads CAIRGGPYEQYF. Written as DNA, the CDR3 is TGTGCCATCAGAGGGGGGCCCTACGAGCAGTACTTC.

The sample holds many counts of this clonotype. CDR3 bases: TGTGCCAGCAGCTCCTTCAAGCTCTATGGCTACACCTTC. Its translation: CASSSFKLYGYTF. The V and J genes are TRBV7-2 and TRBJ1-2; D gene uncertain. Germline V gene data show CDR1 as SGHTA and CDR2 as FQGNSA. With 4 bases removed from V and 4 bases from J, the gap between germline ends came to 10 bases. The CDR3 is made up of 13 amino acids.